Below, 32 T cell receptor beta chains from the same sample are listed, as sequenced in a study of cytomegalovirus exposure and HLA in healthy donors. The PCR had 60 Vbeta and 13 Jbeta primers. Sequencing was performed with immunoSEQ multiplex PCR; in TCRdb, only in-frame clones are kept and a portion is missing. The table shows some 84,000 clones, with around four fifths occurring only once. Source material: PBMCs. Every receptor here comes from a boy aged 5-17 years in good health and CMV-seronegative.

The rearrangement joins TRBV13 to TRBJ2-7, with 9 bases identical to TRBD1. This CDR3 has 14 residues. Germline lookup yields CDR1 PRHDT and CDR2 FYEKMQ (reference sequence). V shed 9 bases, J shed 0 bases, and the junction held 6 bases outside the gene matches. The DNA of the CDR3 is TGTGCCAGTGGGGACAGGGAGGCCTCCTACGAGCAGTACTTC. As protein: CASGDREASYEQYF.

This sequence joins TRBV7-2 and TRBJ2-7; D might be TRBD1 (6 bases). The germline V and J ends were trimmed by 3 bases and 4 bases, with 22 bases remaining between them. CDR1 and CDR2 from the germline V gene are SGHTA and FQGNSA. The CDR3 has 17 residues. In DNA, the CDR3 is TGTGCCAGCAGCTTTGTTACCGGACAGAGGGGCACGTACGAGCAGTACTTC. Protein: CASSFVTGQRGTYEQYF.

The V and J genes are TRBV30 and TRBJ1-2; D gene uncertain. Germline-derived CDR1 and CDR2 are GTSNPN and SVGIG (reference sequence). This CDR3 has 10 amino acids. The CDR3 loop is CVREDYGYTF. DNA for the CDR3: TGTGTCCGGGAGGACTATGGCTACACCTTC.

The V and J genes are TRBV4-2 and TRBJ2-2; 7 bases are a match to TRBD2. J was trimmed by 7 bases and V by 2 bases; bases with no gene match: 4. Germline assignment: CDR1 LGHNA and CDR2 YNFKEQ. The CDR3 extends over 14 amino acids. The CDR3 coding sequence is TGTGCCAGCAGCCAAATTTGGGGGGGCGGGGAGCTGTTTTTT. Translation: CASSQIWGGGELFF.

The CDR3 is CAWSEGRGRFGYTF. Written as DNA, the CDR3 is TGTGCCTGGAGTGAAGGCAGGGGGCGATTTGGCTACACCTTC. The V gene is TRBV30, the J gene TRBJ1-2; 8 positions agree with TRBD1. V was pared by 1 base and J by 7 bases, with 8 bases of the junction left unmatched. The germline CDR1 and CDR2 sequences are GTSNPN and SVGIG (reference sequence). There are 14 residues in the CDR3.

This chain joins TRBV9 and TRBJ2-7; 10 bases agree with TRBD1. CDR3 length: 14 residues. J was trimmed by 4 bases and V by 0 bases; bases with no gene match: 1. Germline V lookup: CDR1 SGDLS, CDR2 YYNGEE. The CDR3 sequence: CASSVGQGAYEQYF. CDR3 in DNA: TGTGCCAGCAGCGTAGGACAGGGGGCTTACGAGCAGTACTTC.

J is TRBJ2-4 and V is TRBV15; no firm D call. The germline V and J ends were trimmed by 5 bases and 0 bases, with 2 bases remaining between them. Germline CDR1 and CDR2: LNHNV and YYDKDF (reference sequence). The CDR3 spans 12 residues. CDR3 region: CATSLAKNIQYF. The CDR3 DNA reads as TGTGCCACCAGCCTAGCCAAAAACATTCAGTACTTC.

This chain uses TRBV28 with TRBJ1-4; D is ambiguous. The CDR3 loop spans 13 amino acids. Germline lookup yields CDR1 MDHEN and CDR2 SYDVKM. Trimming shortened V by 6 bases and J by 1 base, and 6 bases separated the two germline ends. CDR3 sequence (DNA): TGTGCCAGCAGGGGGAGAACTAATGAAAAACTGTTTTTT. As protein: CASRGRTNEKLFF.

This rearrangement joins TRBV6-1 to TRBJ1-5; TRBD1 matches at 8 bases. Germline V gene sequence: CDR1 MNHNS, CDR2 SASEGT. The CDR3 consists of 13 residues. After removal of 7 bases from V and 6 bases from J, the junction contained 5 bases not matched to a gene. This CDR3 reads CASNLQGGQPQHF. The CDR3 bases are TGTGCCAGCAATTTACAGGGGGGTCAGCCCCAGCATTTT.

This clone appeared a few times. CDR3 protein: CASRGGNTEAFF. Here the CDR3 DNA reads TGCGCCAGCAGGGGGGGGAACACTGAAGCTTTCTTT. This sequence joins TRBV5-1 and TRBJ1-1; TRBD1 might be the D (5 bases). Germline CDR1 reads SGHRS; CDR2 reads YFSETQ. The germline V and J ends were trimmed by 5 bases and 1 base, with 6 bases remaining between them. CDR3 size: 12 residues.

A few counts support this clone. The rearrangement links TRBV4-3 to TRBJ2-1; the D is unclear. Trimming took off 9 bases at V and 6 bases at J, with 18 bases between the two ends. CDR3 length: 14 amino acids. CDR1 is LGHNA and CDR2 is YSLEER in the germline V gene. The CDR3 nucleotides are TGCGCCAGTTCTCTTGGGCCCTTGGGCAATGAGCAGTTCTTC. This gives the protein CASSLGPLGNEQFF.

The V call is TRBV4-1, the J call TRBJ1-5; 7 nucleotides match TRBD1. V dropped 1 base and J dropped 2; count of bases not matched to a gene: 2. The length of the CDR3 is 15 residues. The V gene's germline CDR1 is MGHRA and CDR2 YSYEKL. The CDR3 loop reads CASSQATGGNQPQHF. CDR3 nucleotide sequence: TGCGCCAGCAGCCAAGCAACAGGGGGCAATCAGCCCCAGCATTTT.

This chain uses TRBV7-2 with TRBJ2-4; TRBD2 aligns across 7 bases. The CDR3 is 16 amino acids. With 5 bases clipped from V and 0 bases from J, the junction kept 7 bases outside the gene matches. Germline loops: CDR1 SGHTA, CDR2 FQGNSA. Here the CDR3 DNA reads TGTGCCAGCAGCCCCCAGGGACTACTAGCCAAAAACATTCAGTACTTC. This encodes CASSPQGLLAKNIQYF.

This rearrangement joins TRBV7-9 to TRBJ1-5; D gene unclear. CDR1 and CDR2 from the germline V gene are SEHNR and FQNEAQ (reference sequence). Deletions cut 0 bases from V and 5 bases from J, with 14 bases between. CDR3 size: 16 residues. The CDR3 DNA sequence: TGTGCCAGCAGCTTAGCCTTAGGGAGTTACCATCAGCCCCAGCATTTT. Amino acid sequence: CASSLALGSYHQPQHF.

This sequence joins TRBV4-2 and TRBJ1-4; unclear D gene. CDR1 is LGHNA and CDR2 is YNFKEQ in the germline V gene. The CDR3 has 16 residues. V was trimmed by 1 base and J by 0 bases, leaving 9 bases between them. CDR3 DNA sequence: TGTGCCAGCAGCCAAGCTTCTGAGGCAACTAATGAAAAACTGTTTTTT. Translated, it gives CASSQASEATNEKLFF.

The J gene is TRBJ1-4, the V gene TRBV6-1, with D possibly being TRBD1 (6 bases). The germline V gene encodes CDR1 MNHNS and CDR2 SASEGT. The length of the CDR3 is 15 residues. V was shortened by 3 bases and J by 7 bases, with 15 bases between the two germline ends. Written as DNA, the CDR3 is TGTGCCAGCAGTGATGGGGGGGCCCATGGTGAAAAACTGTTTTTT. It is translated as CASSDGGAHGEKLFF.

This clone showed up just a few times. This rearrangement joins TRBV27 to TRBJ2-7, with D tentatively TRBD1 (5 bases). The V gene's germline CDR1 is MNHEY and CDR2 SMNVEV (reference sequence). V was shortened by 0 bases and J by 1 base, with 10 bases between the two germline ends. The CDR3 has 15 residues. The CDR3 coding sequence is TGTGCCAGCAGTTTATCGGGGCAGGCGTCCTACGAGCAGTACTTC. It encodes CASSLSGQASYEQYF.

V usage is TRBV7-9 and J usage is TRBJ1-5; D may be TRBD1 (5 bases). Looked up from germline, CDR1 is SEHNR and CDR2 is FQNEAQ (reference sequence). The V end lost 7 bases, the J end lost 2 bases, and 12 bases lay between the germline ends. The CDR3 totals 14 residues. This chain's CDR3 is CASTAGSGNQPQHF. In nucleotides, the CDR3 is TGTGCCAGCACGGCAGGGTCGGGCAATCAGCCCCAGCATTTT.

V and J are TRBV11-3 and TRBJ2-3; possible D gene TRBD1, 6 bases. Trimming removed 4 bases at V and 1 base at J, with 15 bases between. Per the germline V gene, CDR1 is SGHNT and CDR2 is YENEEA. The CDR3 extends over 16 amino acids. The CDR3 nucleotides are TGTGCCAGCAGCTCAGGACAGAACCAAGGCACAGATACGCAGTATTTT. It specifies CASSSGQNQGTDTQYF. Using reference TRBV11-3 and TRBJ2-3 for the parts outside the CDR3, the full variable domain is EAGVVQSPRYKIIEKKQPVAFWCNPISGHNTLYWYLQNLGQGPELLIRYENEEAVDDSQLPKDRFSAERLKGVDSTLKIQPAELGDSAVYLCASSSGQNQGTDTQYFGPGTRLTVL.

This clone was found a few times. The CDR3 DNA reads as TGTGCTAGTGGTCACCCCTACTACAATGAGCAGTTCTTC. This translates into CASGHPYYNEQFF. The gene calls are TRBV12-5 and TRBJ2-1; D is unclear. Per the germline V gene, CDR1 is LGHNT and CDR2 is FRNRAP. This CDR3 is 13 amino acids long. V lost 5 bases and J 3 bases, leaving 8 bases between the germline ends.

The V call is TRBV29-1, the J call TRBJ2-1; the match to TRBD2 covers 16 bases. The V gene's germline CDR1 is SQVTM and CDR2 ANQGSEA. J lost 9 bases, V lost 7 bases, and 9 bases had no gene match. The CDR3 totals 15 residues. In DNA form, the CDR3 reads TGCAGCGCTCGGGGGACTAGCGGGAGGGCCCTTGAGCAGTTCTTC. Protein: CSARGTSGRALEQFF.

Worth noting for this clone: The same CDR3 arises from other DNA sequences in this sample as well. V is TRBV28 and J is TRBJ2-2; no definite D call. The germline V and J ends were trimmed by 4 bases and 5 bases, with 5 bases remaining between them. The CDR3 covers 12 residues. Per germline, CDR1 MDHEN and CDR2 SYDVKM. CDR3 bases: TGTGCCAGCAGTTCCCGGACCGGGGAGCTGTTTTTT. Amino acid sequence: CASSSRTGELFF.

This clone was seen more than once but under ten times. This chain connects TRBV6-5 to TRBJ1-6; D uncertain. This CDR3 region has 15 residues. Germline-derived CDR1 and CDR2 are MNHEY and SVGAGI. With 0 bases removed from V and 14 bases from J, the gap between germline ends came to 17 bases. DNA of the CDR3: TGTGCCAGCAGTTACTCTTCGCGTCGTATTCAGGCCCTCCACTTT. It yields the protein CASSYSSRRIQALHF.

J is TRBJ2-7 and V is TRBV2; D is uncertain. Germline V CDR1 and CDR2: SNHLY, FYNNEI. The CDR3 extends over 14 amino acids. Trimming cost V 3 bases and J 2 bases, with 11 bases left between them. The CDR3, as DNA: TGTGCCAGCAGTGAGTTTGGCCGGGCCTACGAGCAGTACTTC. Protein product: CASSEFGRAYEQYF.

The table lists this clone with a few counts. The CDR3: CAMKGAWDYEQYF. The CDR3 nucleotides are TGTGCCATGAAGGGGGCATGGGACTACGAGCAGTACTTC. This rearrangement joins TRBV5-4 to TRBJ2-7; 7 nucleotides agree with TRBD1. V gave up 9 bases and J gave up 3 bases; unmatched junction bases: 9. The CDR3 has 13 amino acids. Germline V gives CDR1 SGHNT, CDR2 YYREEE (reference sequence).

In nucleotides, the CDR3 is TGTGCCAGCAGCCCGGGGGCCGGGGAGCTGTTTTTT. Its protein is CASSPGAGELFF. The V gene is TRBV6-5, the J gene TRBJ2-2, with D maybe TRBD2 (6 bases). The CDR3 spans 12 residues. V shed 6 bases and J shed 6 bases, with 8 bases lying between them. CDR1 is MNHEY, CDR2 SVGAGI, per germline.

This clone has only a few counts. The V call is TRBV10-3, the J call TRBJ2-6, with D maybe TRBD1 (7 bases). This CDR3 has 16 amino acids. The ends were cut back, 10 bases at V and 2 bases at J, with 18 bases in the middle. CDR1 is ENHRY and CDR2 is SYGVKD in the germline V gene. The CDR3 sequence: CAKMGQRVAGANVLTF. In nucleotides, the CDR3 is TGTGCCAAAATGGGACAGCGGGTTGCTGGGGCCAACGTCCTGACTTTC.

The chain employs TRBV7-9 and TRBJ1-1; perhaps TRBD1 as D (5 bases). Trimming shortened V by 5 bases and J by 8 bases, and 18 bases separated the two germline ends. The CDR3 extends over 14 amino acids. Germline assignment: CDR1 SEHNR and CDR2 FQNEAQ (reference sequence). The CDR3 DNA reads TGTGCCAGCAGCCCAGGGTGGTCAGGTGACGAAGCTTTCTTT. Protein sequence: CASSPGWSGDEAFF.

V and J are TRBV19 and TRBJ1-1, with no clear D. The CDR3 runs 11 residues. V lost 8 bases, J lost 1 base, and 5 bases lay in between. Germline loops: CDR1 LNHDA, CDR2 SQIVND (reference sequence). CDR3 coding DNA: TGTGCCAGTGAGCAGAACACTGAAGCTTTCTTT. The encoded protein is CASEQNTEAFF.

This sequence joins TRBV2 and TRBJ2-3, with TRBD2 identical over 10 bases. This CDR3 contains 15 residues. J was trimmed by 4 bases and V by 4 bases; bases with no gene match: 5. Looked up from germline, CDR1 is SNHLY and CDR2 is FYNNEI. The CDR3 loop reads CASSVASGGPDTQYF. The CDR3, as DNA: TGTGCCAGCAGTGTGGCTAGCGGGGGTCCAGATACGCAGTATTTT.

The chain links TRBV27 to TRBJ2-5; D uncertain. The V end was cut by 1 base, the J end by 5 bases, with 5 bases between. Germline CDR1 MNHEY, CDR2 SMNVEV (reference sequence). This CDR3 has 12 residues. The DNA for the CDR3 is TGTGCCAGCAGTTTATTCGGGGAGACCCAGTACTTC. Translation gives CASSLFGETQYF.

The chain employs TRBV5-4 and TRBJ1-4; unclear D gene. In germline, CDR1 is SGHNT, CDR2 YYREEE (reference sequence). V lost 4 bases and J lost 5, with 9 bases in between. This CDR3 is 13 amino acids long. In DNA form, the CDR3 reads TGTGCCAGCAGCCGCGGGGAGAATGAAAAACTGTTTTTT. Translating it yields CASSRGENEKLFF.